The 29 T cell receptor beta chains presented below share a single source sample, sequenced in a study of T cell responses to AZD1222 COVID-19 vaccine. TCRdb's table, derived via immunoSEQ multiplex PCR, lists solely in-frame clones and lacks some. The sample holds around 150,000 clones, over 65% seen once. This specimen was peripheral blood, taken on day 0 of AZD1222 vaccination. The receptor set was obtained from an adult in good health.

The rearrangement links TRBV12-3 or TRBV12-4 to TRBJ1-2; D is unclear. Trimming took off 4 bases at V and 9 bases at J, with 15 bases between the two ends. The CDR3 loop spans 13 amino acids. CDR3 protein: CASSWRAPYSYTF. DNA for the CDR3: TGTGCCAGCAGTTGGCGAGCCCCTTATAGCTACACCTTC.

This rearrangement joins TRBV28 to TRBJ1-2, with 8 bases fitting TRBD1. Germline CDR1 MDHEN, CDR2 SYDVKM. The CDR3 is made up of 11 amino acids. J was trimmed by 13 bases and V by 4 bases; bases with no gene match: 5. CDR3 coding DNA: TGTGCCAGCAGTTCGGACAGGGATCGCACCTTC. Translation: CASSSDRDRTF.

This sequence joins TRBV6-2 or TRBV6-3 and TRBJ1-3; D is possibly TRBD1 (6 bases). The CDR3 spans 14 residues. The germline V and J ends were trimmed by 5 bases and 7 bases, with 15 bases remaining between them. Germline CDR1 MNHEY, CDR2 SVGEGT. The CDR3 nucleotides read TGTGCCAGCAGTACTGGGACAATTCGGAACACCATATATTTT. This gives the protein CASSTGTIRNTIYF.

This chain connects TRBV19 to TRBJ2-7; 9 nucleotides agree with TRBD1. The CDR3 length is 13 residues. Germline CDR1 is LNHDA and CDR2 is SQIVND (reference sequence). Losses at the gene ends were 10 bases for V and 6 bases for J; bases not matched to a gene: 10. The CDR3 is CATDGTGSREQYF. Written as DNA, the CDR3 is TGTGCCACCGACGGGACAGGGTCCCGCGAGCAGTACTTC. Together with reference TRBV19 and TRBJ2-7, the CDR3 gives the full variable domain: DGGITQSPKYLFRKEGQNVTLSCEQNLNHDAMYWYRQDPGQGLRLIYYSQIVNDFQKGDIAEGYSVSREKKESFPLTVTSAQKNPTAFYLCATDGTGSREQYFGPGTRLTVT.

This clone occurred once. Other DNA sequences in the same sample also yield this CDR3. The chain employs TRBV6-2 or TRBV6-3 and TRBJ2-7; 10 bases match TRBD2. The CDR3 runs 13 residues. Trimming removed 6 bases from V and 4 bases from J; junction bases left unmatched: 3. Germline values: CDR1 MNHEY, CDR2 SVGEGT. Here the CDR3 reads CASSFSGGYEQYF. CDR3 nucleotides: TGTGCCAGCAGCTTTAGCGGGGGGTACGAGCAGTACTTC.

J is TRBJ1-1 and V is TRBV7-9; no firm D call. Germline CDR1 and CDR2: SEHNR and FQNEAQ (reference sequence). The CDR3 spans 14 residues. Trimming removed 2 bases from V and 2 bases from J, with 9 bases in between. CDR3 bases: TGTGCCAGCAGCTTAAGTACGGGTAACACTGAAGCTTTCTTT. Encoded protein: CASSLSTGNTEAFF.

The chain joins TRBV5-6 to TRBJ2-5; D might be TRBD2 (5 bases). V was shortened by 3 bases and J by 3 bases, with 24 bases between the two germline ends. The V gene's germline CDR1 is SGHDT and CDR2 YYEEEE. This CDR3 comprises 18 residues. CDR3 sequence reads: CASSSPPGLATGEETQYF. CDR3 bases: TGTGCCAGCAGCTCACCACCCGGACTGGCGACCGGAGAAGAGACCCAGTACTTC.

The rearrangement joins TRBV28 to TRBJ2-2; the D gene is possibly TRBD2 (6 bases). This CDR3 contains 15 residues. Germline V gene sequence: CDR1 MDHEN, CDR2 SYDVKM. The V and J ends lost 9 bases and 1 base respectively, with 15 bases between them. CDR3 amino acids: CASNIGGRNTGELFF. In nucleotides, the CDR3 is TGTGCCAGTAATATAGGAGGGCGGAACACCGGGGAGCTGTTTTTT.

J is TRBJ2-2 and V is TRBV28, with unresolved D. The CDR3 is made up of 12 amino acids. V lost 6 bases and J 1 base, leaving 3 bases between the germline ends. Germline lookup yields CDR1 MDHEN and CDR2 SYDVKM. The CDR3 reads CASRLNTGELFF. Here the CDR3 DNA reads TGTGCCAGCAGACTGAACACCGGGGAGCTGTTTTTT. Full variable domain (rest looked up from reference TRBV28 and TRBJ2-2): DVKVTQSSRYLVKRTGEKVFLECVQDMDHENMFWYRQDPGLGLRLIYFSYDVKMKEKGDIPEGYSVSREKKERFSLILESASTNQTSMYLCASRLNTGELFFGEGSRLTVL.

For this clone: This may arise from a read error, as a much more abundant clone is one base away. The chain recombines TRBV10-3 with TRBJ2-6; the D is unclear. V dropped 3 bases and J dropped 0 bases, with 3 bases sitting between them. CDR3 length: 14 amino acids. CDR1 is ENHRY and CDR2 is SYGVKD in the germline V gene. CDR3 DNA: TGTGCCATCAGTGACAGCTCTGGGGCCAACGTCCTGACTTTC. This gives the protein CAISDSSGANVLTF.

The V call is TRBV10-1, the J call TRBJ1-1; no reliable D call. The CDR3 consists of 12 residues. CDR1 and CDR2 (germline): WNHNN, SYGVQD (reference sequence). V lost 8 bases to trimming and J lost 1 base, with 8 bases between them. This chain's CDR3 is CASGDTNTEAFF. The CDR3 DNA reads TGCGCCAGCGGAGACACGAACACTGAAGCTTTCTTT.

The CDR3 nucleotides read TGTGCCAGCAGCTTGGGGATCCGGCCTCAAGGGAACACCTTC. Protein sequence: CASSLGIRPQGNTF. J is TRBJ1-2 and V is TRBV5-6; D unresolved. V lost 0 bases to trimming and J lost 12 bases, with 18 bases between them. Germline values: CDR1 SGHDT, CDR2 YYEEEE. This CDR3 has 14 residues.

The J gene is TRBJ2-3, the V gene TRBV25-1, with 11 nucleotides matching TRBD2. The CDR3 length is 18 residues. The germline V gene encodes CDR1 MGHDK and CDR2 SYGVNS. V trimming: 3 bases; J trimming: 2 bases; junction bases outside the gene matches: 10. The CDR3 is CASSDIFSSGGTTDTQYF. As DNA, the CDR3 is TGTGCCAGCAGTGATATATTCTCTAGCGGGGGGACCACAGATACGCAGTATTTT.

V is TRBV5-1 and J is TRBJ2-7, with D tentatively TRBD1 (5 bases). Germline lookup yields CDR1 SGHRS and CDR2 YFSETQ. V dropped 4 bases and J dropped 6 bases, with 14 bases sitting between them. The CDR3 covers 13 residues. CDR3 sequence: CASSPVVGLEQYF. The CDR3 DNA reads TGCGCCAGCAGCCCGGTCGTGGGGCTCGAGCAGTACTTC.

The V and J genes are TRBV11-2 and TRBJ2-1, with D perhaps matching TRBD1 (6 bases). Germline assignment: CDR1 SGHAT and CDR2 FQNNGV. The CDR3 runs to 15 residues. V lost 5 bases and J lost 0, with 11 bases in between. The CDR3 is CASSHRDNSYNEQFF. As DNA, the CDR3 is TGTGCCAGCAGCCACCGGGACAACTCCTACAATGAGCAGTTCTTC.

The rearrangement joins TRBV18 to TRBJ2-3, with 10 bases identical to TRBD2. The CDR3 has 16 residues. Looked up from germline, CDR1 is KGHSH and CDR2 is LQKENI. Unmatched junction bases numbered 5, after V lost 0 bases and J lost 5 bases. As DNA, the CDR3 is TGTGCCAGCTCACCACCAAGCGGGGGGGGCGTAGATACGCAGTATTTT. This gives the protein CASSPPSGGGVDTQYF.

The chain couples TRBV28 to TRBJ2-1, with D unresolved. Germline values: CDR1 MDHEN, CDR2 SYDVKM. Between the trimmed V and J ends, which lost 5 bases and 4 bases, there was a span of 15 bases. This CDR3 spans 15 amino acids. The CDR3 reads CASSDPPTDYNEQFF. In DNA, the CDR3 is TGTGCCAGCAGTGATCCCCCGACTGATTACAATGAGCAGTTCTTC.

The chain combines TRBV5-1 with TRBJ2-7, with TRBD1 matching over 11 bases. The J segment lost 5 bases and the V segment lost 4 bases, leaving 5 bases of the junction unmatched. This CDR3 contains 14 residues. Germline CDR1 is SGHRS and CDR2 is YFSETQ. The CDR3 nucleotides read TGCGCCAGCAGCGCCAGGACAGGGGGCCACGAGCAGTACTTC. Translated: CASSARTGGHEQYF.

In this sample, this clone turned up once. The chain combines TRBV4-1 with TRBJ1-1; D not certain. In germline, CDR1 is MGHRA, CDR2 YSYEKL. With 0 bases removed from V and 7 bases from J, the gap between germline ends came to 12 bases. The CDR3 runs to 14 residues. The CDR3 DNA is TGCGCCAGCAGCCAAGATCTGACGCCGATTGAAGCTTTCTTT. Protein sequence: CASSQDLTPIEAFF.

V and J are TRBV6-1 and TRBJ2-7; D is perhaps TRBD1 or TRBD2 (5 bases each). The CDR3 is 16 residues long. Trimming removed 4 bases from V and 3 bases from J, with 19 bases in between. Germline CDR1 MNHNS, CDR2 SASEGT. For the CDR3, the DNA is TGTGCCAGCAGTGGGGGACCTGTAGGGAGCCTCTACGAGCAGTACTTC. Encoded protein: CASSGGPVGSLYEQYF.

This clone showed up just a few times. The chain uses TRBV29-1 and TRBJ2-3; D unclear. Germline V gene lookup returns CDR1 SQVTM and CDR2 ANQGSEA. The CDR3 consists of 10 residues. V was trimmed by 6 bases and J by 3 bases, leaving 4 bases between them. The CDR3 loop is CSVRTDTQYF. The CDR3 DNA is TGCAGCGTCAGAACAGATACGCAGTATTTT.

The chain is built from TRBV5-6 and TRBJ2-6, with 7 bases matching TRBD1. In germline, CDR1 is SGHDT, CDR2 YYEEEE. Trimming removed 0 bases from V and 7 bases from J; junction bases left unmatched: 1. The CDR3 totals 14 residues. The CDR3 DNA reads TGTGCCAGCAGCTTGGGGACAGGAGCCAACGTCCTGACTTTC. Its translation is CASSLGTGANVLTF.

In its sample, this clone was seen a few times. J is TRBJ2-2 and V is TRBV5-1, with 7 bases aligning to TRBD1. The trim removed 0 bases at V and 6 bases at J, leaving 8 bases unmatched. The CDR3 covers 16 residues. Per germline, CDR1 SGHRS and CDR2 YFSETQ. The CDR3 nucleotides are TGCGCCAGCAGCTTGGCCTCGACAGGGTCGGCCGGGGAGCTGTTTTTT. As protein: CASSLASTGSAGELFF.

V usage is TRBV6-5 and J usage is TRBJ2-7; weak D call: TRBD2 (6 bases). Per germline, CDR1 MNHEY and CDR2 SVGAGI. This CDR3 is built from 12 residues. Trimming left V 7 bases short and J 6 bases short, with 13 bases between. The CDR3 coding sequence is TGTGCCAGCACCGACCAGGGAGGCGAGCAGTACTTC. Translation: CASTDQGGEQYF.

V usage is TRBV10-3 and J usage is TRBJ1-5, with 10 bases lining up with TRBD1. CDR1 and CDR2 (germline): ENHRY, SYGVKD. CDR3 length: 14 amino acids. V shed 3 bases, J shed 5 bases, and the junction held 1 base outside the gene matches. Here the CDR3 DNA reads TGTGCCATCAGTGAAGGGACAGGGGATCAGCCCCAGCATTTT. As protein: CAISEGTGDQPQHF.

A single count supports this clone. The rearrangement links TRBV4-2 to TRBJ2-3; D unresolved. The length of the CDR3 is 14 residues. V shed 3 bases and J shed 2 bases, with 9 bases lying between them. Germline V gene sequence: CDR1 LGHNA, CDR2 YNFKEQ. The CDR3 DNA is TGTGCCAGCAGCCAGCCCCAGGACACAGATACGCAGTATTTT. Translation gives CASSQPQDTDTQYF.

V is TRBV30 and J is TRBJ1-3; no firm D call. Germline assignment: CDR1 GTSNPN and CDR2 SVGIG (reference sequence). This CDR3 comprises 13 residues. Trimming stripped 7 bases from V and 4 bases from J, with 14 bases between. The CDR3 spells CASTRLQGNTIYF. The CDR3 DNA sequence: TGTGCCTCTACGAGATTACAGGGAAACACCATATATTTT.

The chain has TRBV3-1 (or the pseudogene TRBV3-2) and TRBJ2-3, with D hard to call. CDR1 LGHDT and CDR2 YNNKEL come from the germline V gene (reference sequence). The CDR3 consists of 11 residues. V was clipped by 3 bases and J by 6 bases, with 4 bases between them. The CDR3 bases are TGTGCCAGCAGCCAGGCGGATACGCAGTATTTT. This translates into CASSQADTQYF.

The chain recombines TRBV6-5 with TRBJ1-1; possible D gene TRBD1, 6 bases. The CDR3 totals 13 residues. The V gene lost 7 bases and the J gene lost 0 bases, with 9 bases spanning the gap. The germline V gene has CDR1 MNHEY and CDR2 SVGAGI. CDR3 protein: CASTTGLNTEAFF. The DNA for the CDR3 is TGTGCCAGCACGACAGGACTGAACACTGAAGCTTTCTTT.